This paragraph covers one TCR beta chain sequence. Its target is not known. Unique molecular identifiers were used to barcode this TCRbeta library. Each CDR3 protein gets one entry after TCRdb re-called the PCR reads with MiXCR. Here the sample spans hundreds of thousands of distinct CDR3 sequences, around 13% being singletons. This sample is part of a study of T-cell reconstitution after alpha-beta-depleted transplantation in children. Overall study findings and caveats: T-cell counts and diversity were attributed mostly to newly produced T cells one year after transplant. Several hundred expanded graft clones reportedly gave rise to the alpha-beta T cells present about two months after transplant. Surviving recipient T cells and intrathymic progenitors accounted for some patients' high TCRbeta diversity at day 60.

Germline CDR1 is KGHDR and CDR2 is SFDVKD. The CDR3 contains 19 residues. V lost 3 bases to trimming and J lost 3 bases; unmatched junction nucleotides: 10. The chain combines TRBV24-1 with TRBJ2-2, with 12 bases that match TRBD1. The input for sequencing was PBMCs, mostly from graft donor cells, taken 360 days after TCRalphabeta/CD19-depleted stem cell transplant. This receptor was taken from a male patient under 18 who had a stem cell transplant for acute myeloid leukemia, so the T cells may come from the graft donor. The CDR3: CATSDPVGTGGEHTGELFF. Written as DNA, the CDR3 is TGTGCCACCAGTGATCCCGTAGGGACAGGGGGCGAACACACCGGGGAGCTGTTTTTT.